Each of the 27 T cell receptor beta chains below was sequenced from the same sample in a study of T cell changes during pregnancy in multiple sclerosis (dated by TCRdb to about 2019). The library was made by the immunoSEQ multiplex PCR assay. TCRdb obtained this table from immuneACCESS and retained in-frame rearrangements with V and J assigned. These tables miss some clones; where compared with another copy, unresolved V genes account for less than half of the shortfall, and the remainder is unexplained. Here the sample has about 98,000 clones; about 90% occur a single time. Of the sample, roughly 2.3% falls within the top ten clones. The source material was peripheral blood, sampled after pregnancy. Every receptor here comes from a female donor in good health, enrolled as a control in a pregnancy study.

This chain links TRBV6-1 with TRBJ2-1, with a possible D match to TRBD1 (5 bases). CDR3 length: 15 residues. Germline-derived CDR1 and CDR2 are MNHNS and SASEGT. V lost 5 bases and J 2 bases, leaving 13 bases between the germline ends. Here the CDR3 reads CASSPTENPYNEQFF. CDR3 coding DNA: TGTGCCAGCAGTCCGACAGAGAACCCCTACAATGAGCAGTTCTTC.

This chain joins TRBV19 and TRBJ1-5; 7 nucleotides align to TRBD1. The CDR3 has 15 residues. In germline, CDR1 is LNHDA, CDR2 SQIVND (reference sequence). With V trimmed by 2 bases and J by 5 bases, 6 bases remained unmatched. The CDR3 region has the DNA TGTGCCAGTAGTATATTCGACAGGGAGGATCAGCCCCAGCATTTT. This gives the protein CASSIFDREDQPQHF.

The V gene is TRBV6-1, the J gene TRBJ2-7; 10 nucleotides match TRBD2. From germline, CDR1 is MNHNS and CDR2 SASEGT. V shed 5 bases, J shed 3 bases, and the junction held 7 bases outside the gene matches. CDR3 length: 15 residues. Here the CDR3 reads CASSLLAGTNYEQYF. In DNA form, the CDR3 reads TGTGCCAGCAGTTTACTAGCGGGGACAAACTACGAGCAGTACTTC.

The chain uses TRBV6-1 and TRBJ2-7; 9 positions agree with TRBD1. Unmatched junction bases numbered 5, after V lost 5 bases and J lost 3 bases. The CDR3 sequence is 14 residues long. Germline loops: CDR1 MNHNS, CDR2 SASEGT. The CDR3 region is CASSRDRGNYEQYF. The CDR3 bases are TGTGCCAGCAGTCGTGACAGGGGGAACTACGAGCAGTACTTC.

The chain combines TRBV2 with TRBJ2-3, with D perhaps TRBD1 (5 bases). Between the trimmed V and J ends, which lost 4 bases and 1 base, there was a span of 15 bases. The CDR3 runs 16 residues. In germline, CDR1 is SNHLY, CDR2 FYNNEI. The CDR3 loop reads CASSAQALVRTDTQYF. In DNA, the CDR3 is TGTGCCAGCAGTGCACAGGCTCTAGTGCGCACAGATACGCAGTATTTT.

The chain has TRBV6-5 and TRBJ2-7; D perhaps matches TRBD2 (5 bases). Per germline, CDR1 MNHEY and CDR2 SVGAGI. The ends were cut back, 6 bases at V and 1 base at J, with 10 bases in the middle. The CDR3 is 13 amino acids. The CDR3 bases are TGTGCCAGCAGCGCAGCGGTATCCTACGAGCAGTACTTC. This encodes CASSAAVSYEQYF.

The gene calls are TRBV6-5 and TRBJ1-2; 7 nucleotides line up with TRBD1. The CDR3 runs 11 residues. The germline V gene encodes CDR1 MNHEY and CDR2 SVGAGI. J lost 8 bases, V lost 5 bases, and 2 bases had no gene match. CDR3 in amino acids: CASSQGVGYTF. The CDR3 DNA is TGTGCCAGCAGTCAGGGGGTCGGCTACACCTTC.

V and J are TRBV18 and TRBJ2-5; tentatively, D is TRBD1 (5 bases). Trimming cost V 3 bases and J 5 bases, with 10 bases left between them. The CDR3 spans 13 residues. From germline, CDR1 is KGHSH and CDR2 LQKENI. CDR3 residues: CASSPFPGETQYF. In DNA form, the CDR3 reads TGTGCCAGCTCACCTTTCCCAGGGGAGACCCAGTACTTC.

The rearrangement links TRBV27 to TRBJ1-5; no clear D gene. V lost 5 bases and J 6 bases, leaving 8 bases between the germline ends. Germline V gene data show CDR1 as MNHEY and CDR2 as SMNVEV (reference sequence). The CDR3 consists of 12 residues. The CDR3 sequence is CASSPSGQPQHF. The CDR3 DNA reads as TGTGCCAGCAGTCCCTCGGGTCAGCCCCAGCATTTT.

DNA of the CDR3: TGTGCCAGCAGTTCCCGTCGTAGCTCCTACGAGCAGTACTTC. Its protein is CASSSRRSSYEQYF. This chain connects TRBV6-5 to TRBJ2-7; no definite D call. Trimming took off 4 bases at V and 0 bases at J, with 10 bases between the two ends. Per germline, CDR1 MNHEY and CDR2 SVGAGI. The CDR3 has 14 residues.

The chain uses TRBV28 and TRBJ2-3, with D possibly TRBD2 on 6 matching bases. Per the germline V gene, CDR1 is MDHEN and CDR2 is SYDVKM. Trimming took off 6 bases at V and 2 bases at J, with 18 bases between the two ends. The CDR3 length is 16 residues. In nucleotides, the CDR3 is TGTGCCAGCAGCGTCGTAAGCGGGTCTACCACAGATACGCAGTATTTT. This codes for CASSVVSGSTTDTQYF.

CDR3 residues: CASSGTSGRTDTQYF. The DNA for the CDR3 is TGTGCCAGCAGCGGGACTAGCGGGAGAACGGATACGCAGTATTTT. The J gene is TRBJ2-3, the V gene TRBV9; the match to TRBD2 covers 13 bases. Germline V gene data show CDR1 as SGDLS and CDR2 as YYNGEE. J was trimmed by 6 bases and V by 3 bases; bases with no gene match: 4. This CDR3 spans 15 amino acids.

CDR3 nucleotides: TGTGCCAGCAGCTTAGAATGGGGGGGCCTAGATACGCAGTATTTT. Protein: CASSLEWGGLDTQYF. This chain connects TRBV7-2 to TRBJ2-3, with D possibly TRBD2 on 7 matching bases. Germline V gives CDR1 SGHTA, CDR2 FQGNSA. CDR3 length: 15 amino acids. V dropped 1 base and J dropped 5 bases, with 13 bases sitting between them.

The chain employs TRBV10-3 and TRBJ1-1; 8 bases agree with TRBD1. The CDR3 spans 12 residues. V lost 6 bases and J lost 7; bases outside the gene matches: 4. From germline, CDR1 is ENHRY and CDR2 SYGVKD. CDR3 loop: CAIRDREDEAFF. CDR3 DNA: TGTGCCATCAGGGACAGGGAGGATGAAGCTTTCTTT.

This chain connects TRBV28 to TRBJ2-7; 9 nucleotides line up with TRBD1. This CDR3 has 15 residues. The V gene's germline CDR1 is MDHEN and CDR2 SYDVKM. The J segment lost 4 bases and the V segment lost 5 bases, leaving 9 bases of the junction unmatched. The CDR3 sequence is CASSPPGQGLYEQYF. The CDR3 DNA reads as TGTGCCAGCAGTCCCCCGGGACAGGGCTTATACGAGCAGTACTTC.

CDR3 DNA: TGTGCCAGCAGCTCCCTTTCGGTTGAAAAACTGTTTTTT. As protein: CASSSLSVEKLFF. The chain joins TRBV14 to TRBJ1-4; D uncertain. The CDR3 has 13 amino acids. Trimming cost V 5 bases and J 7 bases, with 11 bases left between them. Germline V gene lookup returns CDR1 SGHDN and CDR2 FVKESK.

The V and J genes are TRBV2 and TRBJ2-3, with D possibly matching TRBD2 (6 bases). Trimming took 2 bases from V and 2 from J, leaving 11 bases between them. Germline CDR1 is SNHLY and CDR2 is FYNNEI. The CDR3 length is 15 residues. As DNA, the CDR3 is TGTGCCAGCAGTGAACCCAGCGGGTTCACAGATACGCAGTATTTT. Its protein is CASSEPSGFTDTQYF.

V is TRBV5-4 and J is TRBJ2-5, with 11 positions matching TRBD2. The CDR3 is made up of 17 amino acids. Germline CDR1 is SGHNT and CDR2 is YYREEE (reference sequence). V lost 4 bases, J lost 3 bases, and 11 bases stayed unmatched. The CDR3 region is CASSQDMELAGEETQYF. CDR3 bases: TGTGCCAGCAGCCAAGATATGGAACTAGCGGGGGAAGAGACCCAGTACTTC.

This chain joins TRBV7-9 and TRBJ2-2; D is perhaps TRBD1 (6 bases). Germline CDR1 is SEHNR and CDR2 is FQNEAQ (reference sequence). This CDR3 is built from 13 residues. Trimming pared 5 bases from V and 11 bases from J, leaving 15 bases between. CDR3 sequence (DNA): TGTGCCAGCAGCCAATCATTTGGGACAGAGCTGTTTTTT. Translation gives CASSQSFGTELFF.

CDR3: CASSLSSGDYNEQFF. The CDR3 coding sequence is TGCGCCAGCAGCTTGTCTAGCGGGGACTACAATGAGCAGTTCTTC. V is TRBV5-1 and J is TRBJ2-1, with 9 positions matching TRBD2. Trimming removed 1 base from V and 3 bases from J; junction bases left unmatched: 2. Germline V CDR1 and CDR2: SGHRS, YFSETQ. This CDR3 comprises 15 residues.

The rearrangement links TRBV7-8 to TRBJ2-5; 9 positions agree with TRBD2. CDR1 is SGHVS and CDR2 is FQNEAQ in the germline V gene. CDR3 size: 13 residues. The junction had 0 bases not matched to a gene; V was cut back by 6 bases and J by 1 base. The CDR3 loop is CASRRGGQETQYF. CDR3 nucleotides: TGTGCCAGCAGGCGGGGGGGCCAAGAGACCCAGTACTTC.

This clone was seen only once. The chain uses TRBV29-1 and TRBJ2-3; 12 bases fit TRBD2. Germline lookup yields CDR1 SQVTM and CDR2 ANQGSEA. The trim removed 4 bases at V and 4 bases at J, leaving 3 bases unmatched. The CDR3 has 14 residues. The CDR3 loop reads CSVATSGSPDTQYF. The CDR3 DNA reads as TGCAGCGTTGCGACTAGCGGGAGTCCAGATACGCAGTATTTT.

V usage is TRBV21-1 and J usage is TRBJ2-1; TRBD2, as called in the table, went unchecked against the DNA. TRBV21-1 is noted as a pseudogene. This CDR3 spans 16 amino acids. The CDR3 DNA follows: TGTGCCAGCAGCAATGGGGGGACTAGCTCCGACAATGAGCAGTTCTTC. The encoded protein is CASSNGGTSSDNEQFF.

This clone appeared a single time. This CDR3 reads CASSSRQGYYEQYF. CDR3 nucleotides: TGTGCCAGCAGCTCCAGACAGGGATACTACGAGCAGTACTTC. The chain is built from TRBV5-8 and TRBJ2-7, with TRBD1 identical over 7 bases. This CDR3 is built from 14 residues. CDR1 SGHTS and CDR2 YDEGEE come from the germline V gene. J lost 3 bases, V lost 3 bases, and 6 bases had no gene match.

The chain links TRBV5-5 to TRBJ2-7; the match to TRBD2 covers 8 bases. Trimming removed 4 bases from V and 1 base from J; junction bases left unmatched: 7. The CDR3 has 15 residues. CDR1 is SGHKS and CDR2 is YYEKEE in the germline V gene (reference sequence). CDR3 residues: CASSKSGGQSYEQYF. CDR3 bases: TGTGCCAGCAGCAAAAGCGGGGGACAATCCTACGAGCAGTACTTC.

V is TRBV6-1 and J is TRBJ1-2; D might be TRBD1 (5 bases). Trimming removed 6 bases from V and 0 bases from J, with 14 bases in between. Germline V gives CDR1 MNHNS, CDR2 SASEGT. This CDR3 region has 15 residues. CDR3 in amino acids: CASSLDTTSNYGYTF. The CDR3 bases are TGTGCCAGCAGCCTGGACACCACCTCTAACTATGGCTACACCTTC.

This sequence joins TRBV2 and TRBJ2-1; 7 bases fit TRBD2. The CDR3 consists of 16 residues. V trimming: 6 bases; J trimming: 2 bases; junction bases outside the gene matches: 10. Looked up from germline, CDR1 is SNHLY and CDR2 is FYNNEI. CDR3 amino acids: CASSLGTISTYNEQFF. The CDR3, as DNA: TGTGCCAGCAGCCTCGGGACTATCAGCACCTACAATGAGCAGTTCTTC.